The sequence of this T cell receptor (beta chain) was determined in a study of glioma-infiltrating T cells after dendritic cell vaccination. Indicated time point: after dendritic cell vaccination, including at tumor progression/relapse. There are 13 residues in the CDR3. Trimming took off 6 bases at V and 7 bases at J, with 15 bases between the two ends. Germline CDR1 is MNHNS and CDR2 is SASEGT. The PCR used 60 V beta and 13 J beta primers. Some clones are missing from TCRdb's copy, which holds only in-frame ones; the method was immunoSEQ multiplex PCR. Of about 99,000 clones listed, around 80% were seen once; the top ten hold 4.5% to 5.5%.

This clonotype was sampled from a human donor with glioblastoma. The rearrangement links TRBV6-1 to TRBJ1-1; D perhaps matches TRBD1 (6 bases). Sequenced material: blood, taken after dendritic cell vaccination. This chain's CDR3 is CASREGVQGEAFF. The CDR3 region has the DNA TGTGCCAGCAGAGAGGGGGTACAGGGTGAAGCTTTCTTT.